These T cell receptor beta chains were read from a single sample in a study of patients and donors after allogeneic stem cell transplantation. TCRdb itself ran the RT-PCR reads through MiXCR, one entry per CDR3 protein. The sample lists some 92,000 distinct CDR3 sequences, around 46% occurring once. Specimen: blood, either unsorted or a sorted T cell fraction (not recorded which). The origin of the receptors is a human donor who was either an allogeneic HSCT recipient or a stem cell or donor lymphocyte infusion donor (not recorded which). It is not recorded whose cells these are; they may come from a transplant donor. CDR3s include the opening cysteine and the closing phenylalanine or tryptophan. Each record gives: J gene, D gene, clone size, V gene, CDR3 protein, CDR3 DNA. D genes are given only for firm matches. Clone size is not always given. Where it is, it says once, few, many or a class for expanded clones.

TRBJ1-4	NA	few	TRBV7-2	CASSPELTNEKLFF	TGTGCCAGCAGCCCAGAGTTGACTAATGAAAAACTGTTTTTT
TRBJ2-1	NA	NA	TRBV7-9	CASSLARHRPYNEQFF	TGTGCCAGCAGCTTAGCGCGTCACAGACCTTACAATGAGCAGTTCTTC
TRBJ1-5	NA	NA	TRBV3-1	CASSQDVSKGTQHF	TGTGCCAGCAGCCAAGACGTGTCAAAAGGGACCCAGCATTTT
TRBJ2-7	NA	few	TRBV25-1	CASSESSPYEQYF	TGTGCCAGCAGTGAGTCATCACCTTACGAGCAGTACTTC
TRBJ1-2	NA	NA	TRBV6-6	CASSTGTVYGYTF	TGTGCCAGCAGTACCGGGACGGTTTATGGCTACACCTTC
TRBJ1-2	NA	NA	TRBV3-1	CASSQDSSRANYGYTF	TGTGCCAGCAGCCAAGATTCCTCCAGAGCTAACTATGGCTACACCTTC
TRBJ1-2	NA	NA	TRBV29-1	CSAEGYGYTF	TGCAGCGCTGAGGGCTATGGCTACACCTTC
TRBJ1-1	NA	NA	TRBV4-3	CASSQDPTRATEAFF	TGCGCCAGCAGCCAAGATCCAACCAGGGCCACTGAAGCTTTCTTT
TRBJ1-6	NA	NA	TRBV7-6	CASSLDGNSPLHF	TGTGCCAGCAGCTTAGACGGAAATTCACCCCTCCACTTT
TRBJ1-1	NA	NA	TRBV5-1	CASSLAAGDADTEAFF	TGCGCCAGCAGCTTGGCGGCAGGGGACGCGGACACTGAAGCTTTCTTT
TRBJ2-7	NA	NA	TRBV20-1	CSGSGTSQGEQYF	TGCAGCGGTTCCGGGACAAGCCAGGGGGAGCAGTACTTC